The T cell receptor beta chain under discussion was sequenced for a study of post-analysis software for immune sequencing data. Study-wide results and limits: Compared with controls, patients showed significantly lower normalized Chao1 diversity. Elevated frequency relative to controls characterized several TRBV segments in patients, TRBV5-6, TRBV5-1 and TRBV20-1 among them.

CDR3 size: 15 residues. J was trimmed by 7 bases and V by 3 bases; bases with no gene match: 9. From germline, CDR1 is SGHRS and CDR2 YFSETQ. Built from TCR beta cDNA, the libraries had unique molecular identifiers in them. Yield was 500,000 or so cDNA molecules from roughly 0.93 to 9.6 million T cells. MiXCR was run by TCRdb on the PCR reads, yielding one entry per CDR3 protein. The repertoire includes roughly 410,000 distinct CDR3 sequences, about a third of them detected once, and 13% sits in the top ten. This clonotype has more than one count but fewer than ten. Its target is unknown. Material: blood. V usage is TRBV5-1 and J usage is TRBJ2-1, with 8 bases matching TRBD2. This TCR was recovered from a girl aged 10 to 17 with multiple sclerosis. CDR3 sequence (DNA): TGCGCCAGCAGCTCCCCGGGACTAGTACAAAATGAGCAGTTCTTC. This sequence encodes CASSSPGLVQNEQFF.